This passage covers 2 T cell receptor beta chains from one sample sequenced in a study of OX40 agonist ivuxolimab in advanced cancers. Assay used: immunoSEQ multiplex PCR; TCRdb lists only in-frame clones, some missing. The sample holds about 95,000 clones, 70% to 90% seen once. Material: CD4+ or CD8+ T cells sorted from blood, obtained in a trial of the OX40 agonist ivuxolimab. The source is an adult with an advanced solid tumor such as melanoma, head and neck, liver or kidney cancer.

Turning to this clone: Other nucleotide sequences from this sample produce the same CDR3. V and J are TRBV28 and TRBJ1-1; D is uncertain. This CDR3 has 13 residues. Germline-derived CDR1 and CDR2 are MDHEN and SYDVKM. V was trimmed by 7 bases and J by 1 base, leaving 10 bases between them. CDR3 in DNA: TGTGCCAGCACCTTGGGAGGGAACACTGAAGCTTTCTTT. Translating it yields CASTLGGNTEAFF.

V gene TRBV5-1 combines with J gene TRBJ2-3; a weak D match, TRBD1 (6 bases). Deletions cut 4 bases from V and 3 bases from J, with 15 bases between. Germline V lookup: CDR1 SGHRS, CDR2 YFSETQ. CDR3 length: 15 residues. The CDR3 sequence is CASSRDGGETDTQYF. CDR3 in DNA: TGCGCCAGCAGCCGGGATGGGGGCGAGACAGATACGCAGTATTTT.